This T cell receptor beta chain is from a study of blood T cell repertoires in COVID-19. Turning to the study itself: Sources were T cells, B-cell-depleted T cells, or PBMCs; the material itself was cDNA or gDNA.

Only in-frame clones appear in the TCRdb table, and some are missing; sequencing was by immunoSEQ multiplex PCR. The sample includes about 150,000 clones, 60% to 85% of them seen just once. This CDR3 has 16 amino acids. The germline V gene encodes CDR1 LGHNA and CDR2 YNFKEQ. V was trimmed by 0 bases and J by 9 bases, leaving 18 bases between them. The sequencing input was peripheral blood. This receptor was identified in an elderly man with acute or convalescent COVID-19. This chain joins TRBV4-2 and TRBJ2-1; maybe TRBD1 (7 bases). The CDR3 DNA follows: TGTGCCAGCAGCCAAGATCAGACTAGGGGGCAAGCTGAGCAGTTCTTC. The encoded protein is CASSQDQTRGQAEQFF.